This T cell receptor beta chain was sequenced for a study of neurological immune-mediated disorders. The sample's time point: longitudinal time-point 3. 5'RACE generated cDNA with 10-nucleotide random UMIs. TCRdb re-analysed the 5' RACE reads in MiXCR, keeping a single row per CDR3 protein. The table lists roughly 100,000 distinct CDR3 sequences, under 14% of them singletons, with approximately 3.3% in the top ten. The study, taken as a whole, reports: Expanded clones shared no identical CDR3 amino acid sequences across subjects, which suggested private TCR-beta repertoires in all groups.

This clonotype was counted ten times or more. Its antigen is not known. A read error may produce the germline difference seen at one junction end. Germline assignment: CDR1 SGHKS and CDR2 YYEKEE (reference sequence). The CDR3 spans 15 residues. This TCR derives from a female donor with HTLV-1-associated myelopathy (HAM/TSP). The chain combines TRBV5-5 with TRBJ1-2, with 7 nucleotides matching TRBD1. Material for sequencing was PBMCs. Here the CDR3 reads CANSLVGTRGYGYTF. The CDR3 DNA sequence: TGTGCCAACAGCTTGGTGGGGACCAGGGGGTATGGCTACACCTTC. Based on the CDR3 plus reference TRBV5-5 and TRBJ1-2, the full variable domain is DAGVTQSPTHLIKTRGQQVTLRCSPISGHKSVSWYQQVLGQGPQFIFQYYEKEERGRGNFPDRFSARQFPNYSSELNVNALLLGDSALYLCANSLVGTRGYGYTFGSGTRLTVV.